This T cell receptor (beta chain) was captured by sequencing in a study of T cells after yellow fever vaccination. The CDR3 is 14 residues long. Trimming removed 4 bases at V and 4 bases at J, with 13 bases between. CDR1 is MNHEY and CDR2 is SVGEGT in the germline V gene. Study-level points and caveats: Though it reached lower strength, the secondary response hit its peak faster, day 5 versus 15.

5'RACE template switching added a universal primer site and UMIs to TCR cDNA. TCRdb re-analysed the 5' RACE reads in MiXCR, keeping a single row per CDR3 protein. The sample lists approximately 240,000 distinct CDR3 sequences, approximately 3.6% occurring once. There are many counts of this clonotype. Antigen: not known. The receptor was isolated from a man aged 18 to 30 who received the YFV17D yellow fever vaccine. Source: PBMCs, taken 15 days after the yellow fever booster vaccination. The chain carries TRBV6-2 or TRBV6-3 and TRBJ1-2; D gene unclear. CDR3 DNA sequence: TGTGCCAGCAGTTCACCGACCTACACCTATGGCTACACCTTC. Translating it yields CASSSPTYTYGYTF.